This paragraph reports one TCR beta chain. Its matching antigen is unknown. With a much larger clone just one base away, this may be a read error. No conserved phenylalanine or tryptophan is present at the end of the CDR3, so a read error is the likely explanation. This sample is drawn from a study of response to subunit inactivated influenza vaccine. Overall study findings and caveats: That few new T cells are recruited by each seasonal influenza vaccination was the authors' suggestion.

This CDR3 has 13 amino acids. CDR1 and CDR2 from the germline V gene are SQVTM and ANQGSEA. Trimming removed 4 bases at V and 1 base at J, with 7 bases between. TCRdb re-derived calls from the RT-PCR reads in MiXCR, one entry per CDR3 protein. The sample includes a few hundred thousand distinct CDR3 sequences, 13% to 15% of them seen just once. This TCR came from a man aged 50 to 60 who received an inactivated influenza vaccine. This chain connects TRBV29-1 to TRBJ2-2; weak D call: TRBD1 (5 bases). The input for sequencing was PBMCs from blood, taken 11 to 12 days after vaccination. The CDR3 loop is CSVGQGNTGELFL. The CDR3 DNA is TGCAGCGTTGGTCAGGGGAACACCGGGGAGCTGTTTTTA.